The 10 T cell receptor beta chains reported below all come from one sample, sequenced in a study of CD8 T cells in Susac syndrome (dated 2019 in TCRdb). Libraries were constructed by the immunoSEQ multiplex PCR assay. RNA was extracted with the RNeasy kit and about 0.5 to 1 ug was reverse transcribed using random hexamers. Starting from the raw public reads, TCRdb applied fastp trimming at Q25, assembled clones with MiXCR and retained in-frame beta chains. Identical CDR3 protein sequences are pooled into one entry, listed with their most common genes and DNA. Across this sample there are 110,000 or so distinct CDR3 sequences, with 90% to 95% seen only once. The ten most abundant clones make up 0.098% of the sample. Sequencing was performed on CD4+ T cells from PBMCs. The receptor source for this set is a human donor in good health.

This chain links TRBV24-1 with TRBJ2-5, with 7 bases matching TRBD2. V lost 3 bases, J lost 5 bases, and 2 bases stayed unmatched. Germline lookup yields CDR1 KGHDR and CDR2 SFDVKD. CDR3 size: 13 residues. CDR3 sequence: CATSDAAGETQYF. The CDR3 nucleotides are TGTGCCACCAGTGATGCAGCGGGGGAGACCCAGTACTTC.

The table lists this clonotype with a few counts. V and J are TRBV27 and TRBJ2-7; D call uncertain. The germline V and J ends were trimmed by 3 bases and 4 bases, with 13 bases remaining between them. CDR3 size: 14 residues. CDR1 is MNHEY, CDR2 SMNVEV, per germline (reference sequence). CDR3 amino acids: CASSFQPTGYEQYF. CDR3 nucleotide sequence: TGTGCCAGCAGTTTCCAGCCGACCGGGTACGAGCAGTACTTC.

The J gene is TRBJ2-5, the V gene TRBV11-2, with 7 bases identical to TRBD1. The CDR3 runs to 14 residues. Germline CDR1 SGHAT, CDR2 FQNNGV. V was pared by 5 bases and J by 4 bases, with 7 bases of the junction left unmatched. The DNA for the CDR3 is TGTGCCAGCAGCAAAGGGGGCAGGAGAGAGACCCAGTACTTC. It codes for CASSKGGRRETQYF.

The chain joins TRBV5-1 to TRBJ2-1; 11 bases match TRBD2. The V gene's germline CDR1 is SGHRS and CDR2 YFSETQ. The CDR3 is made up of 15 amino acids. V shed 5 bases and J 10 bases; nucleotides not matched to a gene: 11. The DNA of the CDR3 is TGCGCCAGCAGGTTAAGTCTAGCGGGAGGAAACGAGCAGTTCTTC. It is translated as CASRLSLAGGNEQFF.

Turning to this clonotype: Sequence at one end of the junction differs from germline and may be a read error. The CDR3 protein is CASGLESQYF. The CDR3 DNA reads TGTGCCAGCGGTCTAGAGTCCCAGTACTTC. The chain joins TRBV2 to TRBJ2-5; D gene ambiguous. The CDR3 spans 10 residues. CDR1 and CDR2 (germline): SNHLY, FYNNEI.

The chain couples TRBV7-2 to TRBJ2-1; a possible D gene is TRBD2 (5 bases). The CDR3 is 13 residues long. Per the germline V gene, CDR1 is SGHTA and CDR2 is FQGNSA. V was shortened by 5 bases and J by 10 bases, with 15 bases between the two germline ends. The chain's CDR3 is CASSPWTVPEQFF. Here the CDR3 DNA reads TGTGCCAGCAGCCCCTGGACTGTCCCCGAGCAGTTCTTC.

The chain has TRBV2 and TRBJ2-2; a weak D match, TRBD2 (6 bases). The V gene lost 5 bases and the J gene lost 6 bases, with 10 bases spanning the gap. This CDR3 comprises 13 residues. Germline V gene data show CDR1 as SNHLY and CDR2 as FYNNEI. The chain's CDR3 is CASSIREAGELFF. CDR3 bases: TGTGCCAGCAGTATCAGGGAGGCCGGGGAGCTGTTTTTT.

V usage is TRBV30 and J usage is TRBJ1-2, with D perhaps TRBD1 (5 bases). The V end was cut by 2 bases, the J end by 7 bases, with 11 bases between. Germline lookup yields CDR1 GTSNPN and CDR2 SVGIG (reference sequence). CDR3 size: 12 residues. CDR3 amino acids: CAWSQGESGYTF. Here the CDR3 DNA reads TGTGCCTGGAGTCAAGGGGAAAGTGGCTACACCTTC.

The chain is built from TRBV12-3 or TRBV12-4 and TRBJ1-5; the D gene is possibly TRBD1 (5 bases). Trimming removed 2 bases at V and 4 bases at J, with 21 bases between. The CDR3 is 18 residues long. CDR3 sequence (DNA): TGTGCCAGCAGTTTAATGTCCGGGGCCCTCAGCGGAAATCAGCCCCAGCATTTT. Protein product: CASSLMSGALSGNQPQHF.

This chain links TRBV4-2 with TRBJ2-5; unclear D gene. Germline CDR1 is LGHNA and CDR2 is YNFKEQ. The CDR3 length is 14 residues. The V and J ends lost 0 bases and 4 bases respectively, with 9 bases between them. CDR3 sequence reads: CASSQEMGIETQYF. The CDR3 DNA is TGTGCCAGCAGCCAAGAGATGGGTATAGAGACCCAGTACTTC.